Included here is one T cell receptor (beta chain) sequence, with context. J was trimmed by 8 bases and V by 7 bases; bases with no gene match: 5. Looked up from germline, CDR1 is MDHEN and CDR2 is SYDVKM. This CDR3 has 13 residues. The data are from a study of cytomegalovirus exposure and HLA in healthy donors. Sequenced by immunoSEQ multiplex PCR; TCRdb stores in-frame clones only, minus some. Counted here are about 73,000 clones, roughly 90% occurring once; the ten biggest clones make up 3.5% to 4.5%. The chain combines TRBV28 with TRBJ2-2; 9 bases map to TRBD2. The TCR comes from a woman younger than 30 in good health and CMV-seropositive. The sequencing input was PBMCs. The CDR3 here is CASTSGALGELFF. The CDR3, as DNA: TGTGCCAGCACTAGCGGGGCCCTAGGGGAGCTGTTTTTT.